This TCR beta chain was identified during a study of spatial heterogeneity in lung cancer. Study findings and constraints: The number of expanded tumor alpha and beta chains correlated with mutation number. Ubiquitous and regional expanded TCR counts mirrored ubiquitous and regional nonsynonymous mutation counts, respectively.

With regard to this clonotype: Its antigen is currently unknown. This beta chain appears as a stray read in a library generated for alpha chains; its size is not informative.

V trimming: 3 bases; J trimming: 3 bases; junction bases outside the gene matches: 4. The length of the CDR3 is 14 residues. Germline CDR1 reads DFQATT; CDR2 reads SNEGSKA (reference sequence). Time point given: sample taken at primary tumor resection. Individual TCR cDNA molecules each bore their own unique molecular identifier. Using its own MiXCR run on the 5' RACE reads, TCRdb lists one record per CDR3 protein. This sample has thousands of distinct CDR3 sequences, with 8% to 10% found just once. The sample in question was lung tumor tissue, obtained at surgery. The TCR was taken from a male donor with early-stage non-small cell lung cancer. The genes are TRBV20-1 and TRBJ2-1, with 8 bases matching TRBD2. The CDR3, as DNA: TGCAGTGCTAGCGAGGGACTAGGCTACAATGAGCAGTTCTTC. Amino acids: CSASEGLGYNEQFF.